These 10 T cell receptor beta chains were all obtained from the same sample, sequenced in a study of blood T cell repertoires in COVID-19. Clones were read by immunoSEQ multiplex PCR, and TCRdb kept only the in-frame ones, dropping some. The sample lists some 270,000 clones, 70% to 90% seen once, with approximately 9.6% in the top ten. Specimen: PBMCs or T cells enriched from blood (not recorded which). The receptors were gathered from a woman aged 45-60 years with acute COVID-19.

This clone was observed once. This sequence joins TRBV5-4 and TRBJ1-2; 7 nucleotides match TRBD1. V trimming: 1 base; J trimming: 5 bases; junction bases outside the gene matches: 5. Germline CDR1 and CDR2: SGHNT and YYREEE (reference sequence). This CDR3 is built from 14 residues. DNA for the CDR3: TGTGCCAGCAGCTTGTACCAGGGGGTGTATGGCTACACCTTC. Protein sequence: CASSLYQGVYGYTF.

Here the CDR3 reads CASSQDWAETQYF. The DNA of the CDR3 is TGTGCCAGCAGCCAAGATTGGGCGGAGACCCAGTACTTC. V is TRBV3-1 (or the pseudogene TRBV3-2) and J is TRBJ2-5; D not resolved. Germline V gene sequence: CDR1 LGHDT, CDR2 YNNKEL (reference sequence). V lost 0 bases, J lost 5 bases, and 7 bases lay in between. This CDR3 is 13 amino acids long.

This clone was observed a handful of times. V is TRBV5-1 and J is TRBJ1-6; 7 nucleotides match TRBD1. There are 15 residues in the CDR3. Germline-derived CDR1 and CDR2 are SGHRS and YFSETQ. Losses at the gene ends were 6 bases for V and 7 bases for J; bases not matched to a gene: 10. The CDR3 DNA reads TGCGCCAGCACTGATGGGCAGGGACAGAATTCACCCCTCCACTTT. Protein sequence: CASTDGQGQNSPLHF.

This clone was seen more than once but under ten times. CDR3 in amino acids: CASSGTSGGAVDEQFF. The CDR3 DNA sequence: TGTGCCAGCAGTGGGACTAGCGGGGGGGCCGTCGATGAGCAGTTCTTC. V gene TRBV25-1 combines with J gene TRBJ2-1, with 15 bases that match TRBD2. V shed 4 bases and J 8 bases; nucleotides not matched to a gene: 6. CDR1 is MGHDK, CDR2 SYGVNS, per germline. CDR3 size: 16 residues.

This chain uses TRBV4-3 with TRBJ1-6, with 7 bases lining up with TRBD1. Germline CDR1 reads LGHNA; CDR2 reads YSLEER. The CDR3 is 16 residues long. The trim removed 0 bases at V and 9 bases at J, leaving 8 bases unmatched. The CDR3 DNA is TGCGCCAGCAGCCAAGATCAGACAGGGTTAGGTTCACCCCTCCACTTT. It encodes CASSQDQTGLGSPLHF.

The chain combines TRBV12-3 or TRBV12-4 with TRBJ1-2, with 7 bases fitting TRBD1. With V trimmed by 3 bases and J by 5 bases, 3 bases remained unmatched. The CDR3 runs to 13 residues. The CDR3 DNA is TGTGCCAGCAGTTTGTTACAGGGGTATGGCTACACCTTC. Its protein product is CASSLLQGYGYTF.

This clone was found a few times. This sequence joins TRBV7-9 and TRBJ1-3; D is unresolved. In germline, CDR1 is SEHNR, CDR2 FQNEAQ (reference sequence). V lost 4 bases and J 4 bases, leaving 14 bases between the germline ends. The CDR3 is 15 residues long. CDR3 in amino acids: CASSSPSRRGNTIYF. The CDR3 DNA reads TGTGCCAGCAGCTCCCCTAGCCGACGGGGAAACACCATATATTTT.

V and J are TRBV9 and TRBJ2-2, with D possibly being TRBD2 (6 bases). The V gene lost 0 bases and the J gene lost 8 bases, with 8 bases spanning the gap. CDR3 length: 13 amino acids. CDR1 is SGDLS and CDR2 is YYNGEE in the germline V gene. CDR3 bases: TGTGCCAGCAGCGTAGTCGGAGGGGGGGAGCTGTTTTTT. The encoded protein is CASSVVGGGELFF.

The V and J genes are TRBV7-9 and TRBJ1-2; D is ambiguous. The length of the CDR3 is 14 residues. Trimming cost V 5 bases and J 0 bases, with 10 bases left between them. CDR1 is SEHNR and CDR2 is FQNEAQ in the germline V gene (reference sequence). The CDR3 sequence is CASSLRESNYGYTF. CDR3 DNA: TGTGCCAGCAGCCTTCGGGAGTCTAACTATGGCTACACCTTC.

This chain joins TRBV19 and TRBJ2-4; a possible D gene is TRBD2 (5 bases). V lost 7 bases and J 0 bases, leaving 13 bases between the germline ends. The CDR3 covers 15 residues. Germline V gene sequence: CDR1 LNHDA, CDR2 SQIVND (reference sequence). CDR3 protein: CASTIRGIAKNIQYF. In DNA form, the CDR3 reads TGTGCCAGTACGATCCGGGGAATAGCCAAAAACATTCAGTACTTC.